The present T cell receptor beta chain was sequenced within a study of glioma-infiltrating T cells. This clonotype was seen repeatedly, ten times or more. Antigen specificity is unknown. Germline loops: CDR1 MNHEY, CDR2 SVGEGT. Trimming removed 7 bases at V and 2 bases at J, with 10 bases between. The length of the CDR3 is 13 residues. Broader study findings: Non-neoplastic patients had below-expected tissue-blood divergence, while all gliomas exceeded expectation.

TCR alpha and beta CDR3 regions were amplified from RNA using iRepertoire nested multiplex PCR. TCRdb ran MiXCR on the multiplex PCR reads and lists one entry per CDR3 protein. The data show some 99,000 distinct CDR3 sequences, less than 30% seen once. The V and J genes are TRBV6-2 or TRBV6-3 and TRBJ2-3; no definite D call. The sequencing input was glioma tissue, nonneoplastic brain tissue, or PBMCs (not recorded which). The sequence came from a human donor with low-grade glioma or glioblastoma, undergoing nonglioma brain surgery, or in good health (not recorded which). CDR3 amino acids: CASTQTSTDTQYF. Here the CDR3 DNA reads TGTGCCAGCACCCAAACGTCCACAGATACGCAGTATTTT.